The 14 T cell receptor beta chains in this list originate from one sample, sequenced in a study of cytomegalovirus exposure and HLA in healthy donors. The PCR had 60 Vbeta and 13 Jbeta primers. Libraries were prepared by immunoSEQ multiplex PCR; TCRdb keeps only in-frame clonotypes and omits some of them. The sample yields some 39,000 clones, of which the top ten take up 3% to 4%. The sequencing input was PBMCs. The source of these receptors is a male donor in good health and CMV-seronegative.

Measured by frequency, this clone is medium-sized. The J gene is TRBJ1-1, the V gene TRBV7-9; D remains unclear. Germline V gene lookup returns CDR1 SEHNR and CDR2 FQNEAQ (reference sequence). Trimming took 1 base from V and 0 from J, leaving 6 bases between them. The CDR3 extends over 14 amino acids. CDR3 sequence: CASSLGAMNTEAFF. The CDR3 nucleotides read TGTGCCAGCAGCTTAGGCGCCATGAACACTGAAGCTTTCTTT.

V and J are TRBV7-2 and TRBJ2-3, with D possibly being TRBD2 (7 bases). With 0 bases removed from V and 4 bases from J, the gap between germline ends came to 11 bases. Germline CDR1 reads SGHTA; CDR2 reads FQGNSA. This CDR3 has 15 residues. CDR3 residues: CASSLAGGAADTQYF. CDR3 DNA: TGTGCCAGCAGCTTAGCTGGGGGGGCAGCAGATACGCAGTATTTT.

V and J are TRBV28 and TRBJ1-2, with a weak D call TRBD1 (5 bases). From germline, CDR1 is MDHEN and CDR2 SYDVKM. Trimming shortened V by 5 bases and J by 8 bases, and 18 bases separated the two germline ends. The CDR3 loop spans 14 amino acids. The CDR3: CASSGAGSKEGYTF. CDR3 DNA: TGTGCCAGCAGTGGGGCAGGCTCCAAGGAAGGCTACACCTTC.

The gene calls are TRBV19 and TRBJ2-1; 11 nucleotides match TRBD2. After removal of 3 bases from V and 12 bases from J, the junction contained 7 bases not matched to a gene. CDR1 and CDR2 (germline): LNHDA, SQIVND (reference sequence). This CDR3 comprises 14 residues. The chain's CDR3 is CASSIAGTSGLQFF. The DNA for the CDR3 is TGTGCCAGTAGTATTGCGGGGACTAGCGGACTGCAGTTCTTC. Full variable domain (remainder filled in from reference TRBV19 and TRBJ2-1): DGGITQSPKYLFRKEGQNVTLSCEQNLNHDAMYWYRQDPGQGLRLIYYSQIVNDFQKGDIAEGYSVSREKKESFPLTVTSAQKNPTAFYLCASSIAGTSGLQFFGPGTRLTVL.

The rearrangement joins TRBV15 to TRBJ2-1, with 9 positions matching TRBD2. From germline, CDR1 is LNHNV and CDR2 YYDKDF (reference sequence). With 0 bases clipped from V and 8 bases from J, the junction kept 8 bases outside the gene matches. This CDR3 comprises 16 residues. The CDR3 region has the DNA TGTGCCACCAGCAGAGATATGGCGGGGGGGCAGGATGAGCAGTTCTTC. Protein sequence: CATSRDMAGGQDEQFF.

The chain is built from TRBV7-2 and TRBJ2-7, with TRBD1 matching over 12 bases. V lost 5 bases to trimming and J lost 2 bases; unmatched junction nucleotides: 4. The CDR3 sequence is 15 residues long. Germline values: CDR1 SGHTA, CDR2 FQGNSA. As DNA, the CDR3 is TGTGCCAGCAGCCGGGGACAGGGGGCCACCTACGAGCAGTACTTC. Translated, it gives CASSRGQGATYEQYF.

The chain employs TRBV5-4 and TRBJ2-3; tentatively, D is TRBD1 (5 bases). The germline V gene has CDR1 SGHNT and CDR2 YYREEE (reference sequence). The CDR3 length is 14 residues. V lost 4 bases and J lost 4, with 13 bases in between. Here the CDR3 reads CASSPGGAPDTQYF. The CDR3 DNA reads TGTGCCAGCAGCCCAGGTGGGGCCCCAGATACGCAGTATTTT.

This chain connects TRBV5-1 to TRBJ2-7; D unclear. Germline V lookup: CDR1 SGHRS, CDR2 YFSETQ. Trimming cost V 0 bases and J 2 bases, with 12 bases left between them. The CDR3 spans 15 residues. CDR3 nucleotides: TGCGCCAGCAGCTTGGACCAGAGGAGCGCCTACGAGCAGTACTTC. Protein sequence: CASSLDQRSAYEQYF.

The rearrangement links TRBV4-1 to TRBJ2-3, with D maybe TRBD1 (6 bases). The CDR3 runs to 14 residues. Per germline, CDR1 MGHRA and CDR2 YSYEKL. Trimming removed 8 bases from V and 0 bases from J, with 12 bases in between. The DNA of the CDR3 is TGCGCCAGCGGTGGGGGCCCTAGCACAGATACGCAGTATTTT. It codes for CASGGGPSTDTQYF.

V and J are TRBV5-1 and TRBJ1-2; D perhaps matches TRBD1 (5 bases). The CDR3 extends over 15 amino acids. Germline-derived CDR1 and CDR2 are SGHRS and YFSETQ. V gave up 5 bases and J gave up 2 bases, with 16 bases separating them. CDR3: CASRLRIQGNYGYTF. CDR3 DNA: TGCGCCAGCAGGTTACGGATTCAGGGAAACTATGGCTACACCTTC.

J is TRBJ1-2 and V is TRBV7-9; 7 bases match TRBD1. Trimming at V came to 5 bases and at J to 4 bases, leaving 13 bases not matched to a gene. The CDR3 contains 16 residues. Per the germline V gene, CDR1 is SEHNR and CDR2 is FQNEAQ (reference sequence). The CDR3 DNA sequence: TGTGCCAGCAGCCAAGGGACAGCCGGATTAGGCTATGGCTACACCTTC. Encoded protein: CASSQGTAGLGYGYTF. Based on the CDR3 plus reference TRBV7-9 and TRBJ1-2, the full variable domain is DTGVSQNPRHKITKRGQNVTFRCDPISEHNRLYWYRQTLGQGPEFLTYFQNEAQLEKSRLLSDRFSAERPKGSFSTLEIQRTEQGDSAMYLCASSQGTAGLGYGYTFGSGTRLTVV.

V and J are TRBV5-4 and TRBJ1-1; maybe TRBD1 (6 bases). Germline loops: CDR1 SGHNT, CDR2 YYREEE (reference sequence). V was cut by 7 bases and J by 5 bases, with 15 bases left in between. This CDR3 is 13 amino acids long. The CDR3: CASGTGIRTEAFF. CDR3 nucleotides: TGTGCCAGCGGCACAGGGATAAGAACTGAAGCTTTCTTT.

This chain uses TRBV7-9 with TRBJ2-7; a weak D match, TRBD1 (5 bases). V was shortened by 5 bases and J by 5 bases, with 13 bases between the two germline ends. The CDR3 length is 13 residues. Germline V gene data show CDR1 as SEHNR and CDR2 as FQNEAQ (reference sequence). This chain's CDR3 is CASSPNQGHEQYF. CDR3 in DNA: TGTGCCAGCAGCCCGAATCAGGGCCACGAGCAGTACTTC.

The rearrangement links TRBV7-9 to TRBJ2-1; D is possibly TRBD2 (5 bases). The CDR3 is 12 residues long. The germline V gene has CDR1 SEHNR and CDR2 FQNEAQ (reference sequence). The germline V and J ends were trimmed by 5 bases and 4 bases, with 6 bases remaining between them. Written as DNA, the CDR3 is TGTGCCAGCAGCAGGGAGTACAATGAGCAGTTCTTC. It specifies CASSREYNEQFF.